This T cell receptor (beta chain) is drawn from a study of OX40 agonist ivuxolimab in advanced cancers. The CDR3 extends over 15 amino acids. Between the trimmed V and J ends, which lost 0 bases and 0 bases, there was a span of 9 bases. Germline values: CDR1 LNHNV, CDR2 YYDKDF (reference sequence). Data came from immunoSEQ multiplex PCR; TCRdb stores just in-frame clones and leaves some out. The sample includes 40,000 to 50,000 clones, roughly 90% seen only once; the top ten take 0.45% to 0.6%. As regards this clone: Its target is unknown.

Study-wide findings and caveats: CD8+ T cells were the subset that, on average, had more expanded clones than CD4+.

The TCR sequence derives from an adult with an advanced solid tumor such as melanoma, head and neck, liver or kidney cancer. V is TRBV15 and J is TRBJ2-7; D is uncertain. Sequencing was performed on CD4+ or CD8+ T cells sorted from blood, taken in a trial of the OX40 agonist ivuxolimab. CDR3 nucleotide sequence: TGTGCCACCAGCAGAGATCTTGGGGTCTCCTACGAGCAGTACTTC. Its translation is CATSRDLGVSYEQYF.